These 10 T cell receptor beta chains came from one sample sequenced in a study of blood T cell repertoires in COVID-19. Sequenced by immunoSEQ multiplex PCR; TCRdb stores in-frame clones only, minus some. The sample consists of over 450,000 clones, about 89% of them appearing once. The sample consisted of peripheral blood. The receptors shown here come from a woman between 50 and 59 years old with COVID-19, enrolled during active disease.

Details on this clone: Other DNA variants within this sample encode the same CDR3. The chain has TRBV6-5 and TRBJ1-1; 7 bases fit TRBD1. From germline, CDR1 is MNHEY and CDR2 SVGAGI. The V gene end was trimmed by 8 bases and the J gene end by 3 bases; junction bases not matched to a gene: 12. The CDR3 has 15 amino acids. CDR3 DNA: TGTGCCAGCTCTCCCCTCAGGCAGGGGGACACTGAAGCTTTCTTT. This sequence encodes CASSPLRQGDTEAFF.

This clone was picked up one time. The chain links TRBV11-2 to TRBJ1-1, with 8 bases fitting TRBD1. J lost 0 bases, V lost 4 bases, and 4 bases had no gene match. This CDR3 has 15 amino acids. Germline lookup yields CDR1 SGHAT and CDR2 FQNNGV. CDR3 sequence: CASSSRDRMNTEAFF. CDR3 coding DNA: TGTGCCAGCAGCTCGCGGGACAGGATGAACACTGAAGCTTTCTTT.

The count of this clone is one. J is TRBJ2-1 and V is TRBV19; D is perhaps TRBD1 (6 bases). The V end was cut by 5 bases, the J end by 9 bases, with 14 bases between. The CDR3 runs 13 residues. Germline lookup yields CDR1 LNHDA and CDR2 SQIVND (reference sequence). CDR3 in DNA: TGTGCCAGTAGTTCGTCATTGGACAGTGAGCAGTTCTTC. It specifies CASSSSLDSEQFF.

The chain has TRBV5-6 and TRBJ2-7, with 9 bases that match TRBD1. The CDR3 loop spans 14 amino acids. Looked up from germline, CDR1 is SGHDT and CDR2 is YYEEEE. V gave up 2 bases and J gave up 6 bases; unmatched junction bases: 6. CDR3 bases: TGTGCCAGCAGCTTTCGACAGGGGGACGGCGAGCAGTACTTC. Amino acid sequence: CASSFRQGDGEQYF.

This chain links TRBV29-1 with TRBJ1-1; 9 nucleotides agree with TRBD1. The V gene's germline CDR1 is SQVTM and CDR2 ANQGSEA. CDR3 length: 13 amino acids. V gave up 7 bases and J gave up 3 bases; unmatched junction bases: 6. CDR3 sequence: CSGSGTGYTEAFF. CDR3 bases: TGCAGCGGTTCCGGGACAGGGTACACTGAAGCTTTCTTT. Combining the CDR3 with reference TRBV29-1 and TRBJ1-1 gives the whole variable domain SAVISQKPSRDICQRGTSLTIQCQVDSQVTMMFWYRQQPGQSLTLIATANQGSEATYESGFVIDKFPISRPNLTFSTLTVSNMSPEDSSIYLCSGSGTGYTEAFFGQGTRLTVV.

The chain recombines TRBV7-9 with TRBJ1-6, with D possibly TRBD1 on 5 matching bases. The V end lost 1 base, the J end lost 11 bases, and 15 bases lay between the germline ends. Germline V gene data show CDR1 as SEHNR and CDR2 as FQNEAQ (reference sequence). CDR3 length equals 15 residues. The CDR3 sequence: CASSLGTGLGPPLHF. The CDR3 DNA sequence: TGTGCCAGCAGCTTAGGGACGGGACTAGGGCCACCCCTCCACTTT.

The V call is TRBV19, the J call TRBJ1-5; TRBD1 matches 9 bases. This CDR3 is 13 amino acids long. Germline loops: CDR1 LNHDA, CDR2 SQIVND (reference sequence). With 9 bases clipped from V and 7 bases from J, the junction kept 7 bases outside the gene matches. CDR3 nucleotides: TGTGCCAGCGCCGACAGGGGGAAACAGCCCCAGCATTTT. It specifies CASADRGKQPQHF.

This chain links TRBV29-1 with TRBJ1-5; 9 nucleotides match TRBD1. The length of the CDR3 is 13 residues. Trimming cost V 7 bases and J 9 bases; bases outside gene matches: 10. Germline V gives CDR1 SQVTM, CDR2 ANQGSEA. The CDR3 loop reads CSALTGGSGPQHF. The CDR3 DNA reads as TGCAGCGCACTTACAGGGGGCTCTGGGCCCCAGCATTTT. Complete variable domain (other parts from reference TRBV29-1 and TRBJ1-5): SAVISQKPSRDICQRGTSLTIQCQVDSQVTMMFWYRQQPGQSLTLIATANQGSEATYESGFVIDKFPISRPNLTFSTLTVSNMSPEDSSIYLCSALTGGSGPQHFGDGTRLSIL.

This chain joins TRBV5-1 and TRBJ1-4, with TRBD1 matching over 7 bases. Germline CDR1 SGHRS, CDR2 YFSETQ. The CDR3 has 13 residues. The V gene end was trimmed by 5 bases and the J gene end by 8 bases; junction bases not matched to a gene: 6. Here the CDR3 reads CASSKGAGEKLFF. The CDR3 nucleotides are TGCGCCAGCAGTAAGGGGGCAGGGGAAAAACTGTTTTTT.

The rearrangement joins TRBV5-1 to TRBJ1-1; no clear D gene. V dropped 0 bases and J dropped 4 bases, with 10 bases sitting between them. CDR1 and CDR2 from the germline V gene are SGHRS and YFSETQ. This CDR3 has 14 residues. CDR3 sequence reads: CASSLEAFLTEAFF. Written as DNA, the CDR3 is TGCGCCAGCAGCTTGGAAGCGTTTCTCACTGAAGCTTTCTTT.